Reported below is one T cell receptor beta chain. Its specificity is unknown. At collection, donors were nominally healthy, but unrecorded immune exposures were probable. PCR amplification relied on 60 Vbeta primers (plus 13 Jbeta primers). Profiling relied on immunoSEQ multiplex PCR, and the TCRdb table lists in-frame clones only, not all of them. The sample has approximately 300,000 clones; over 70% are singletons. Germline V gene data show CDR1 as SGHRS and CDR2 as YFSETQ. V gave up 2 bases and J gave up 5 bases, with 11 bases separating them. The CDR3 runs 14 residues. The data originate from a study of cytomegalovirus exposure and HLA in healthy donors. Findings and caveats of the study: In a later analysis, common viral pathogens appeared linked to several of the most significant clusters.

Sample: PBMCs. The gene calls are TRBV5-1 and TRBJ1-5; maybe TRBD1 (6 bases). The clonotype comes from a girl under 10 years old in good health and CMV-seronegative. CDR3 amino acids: CASSFSPGDQPQHF. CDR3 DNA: TGCGCCAGCAGCTTTTCGCCAGGGGATCAGCCCCAGCATTTT.